The 25 T cell receptor beta chains given below trace back to one sample, sequenced in a study of T cell clonality in common variable immunodeficiency. Assay used: immunoSEQ multiplex PCR; TCRdb lists only in-frame clones, some missing. The sample is made up of about 60,000 clones, none counted only once. Sequenced material: peripheral blood mononuclear cells. Source of these receptors: a person aged 18 to 75 in good health.

The table lists this clone with many counts. The DNA ends 3 residues before the CDR3 does, and the rest of the CDR3 is filled in from the germline J gene. The chain has TRBV30 and TRBJ2-1; D is unclear. The V end was cut by 2 bases, the J end by 5 bases, with 7 bases between. The germline V gene has CDR1 GTSNPN and CDR2 SVGIG (reference sequence). CDR3 length equals 12 residues. CDR3 DNA, as far as it was read: TGTGCCTGGAGTTGGGCCAACAATGAG. Encoded protein: CAWSWANNE. The full CDR3 protein reads CAWSWANNEQFF.

This clone was detected ten times or more. The read terminates 3 residues ahead of where the CDR3 ends, so the germline J gene completes it. The V and J genes are TRBV6-1 and TRBJ2-3; TRBD1 aligns across 7 bases. V shed 4 bases, J shed 2 bases, and the junction held 6 bases outside the gene matches. This CDR3 has 15 amino acids. Per germline, CDR1 MNHNS and CDR2 SASEGT. Incomplete CDR3 DNA: TGTGCCAGCAGTGGACAGGGTCGGTACACAGATACG. The encoded protein is CASSGQGRYTDT. The complete CDR3 reads CASSGQGRYTDTQYF.

This clone was seen ten or more times. The read terminates 3 residues ahead of where the CDR3 ends, so the germline J gene completes it. The chain couples TRBV2 to TRBJ1-1; 9 bases are shared with TRBD1. Trimming cost V 7 bases and J 4 bases; bases outside gene matches: 4. Germline V gene data show CDR1 as SNHLY and CDR2 as FYNNEI. This CDR3 comprises 13 residues. The CDR3 DNA, read in part, is TGTGCCAGCACCCAGACAGGGGGCACTGAA. Its translation is CASTQTGGTE. The full CDR3 protein reads CASTQTGGTEAFF.

This clone has only a few counts. The sequenced fragment ends 3 residues before the CDR3 boundary, so the rest is inferred from the germline J gene. The rearrangement uses TRBV19 and TRBJ2-1; 7 bases match TRBD2. Germline lookup yields CDR1 LNHDA and CDR2 SQIVND (reference sequence). This CDR3 region has 13 residues. With 7 bases clipped from V and 8 bases from J, the junction kept 8 bases outside the gene matches. The part of the CDR3 DNA that was read is TGTGCCAGTAATCGGGGAGGGAGGGATGAG. It encodes CASNRGGRDE. The full CDR3 is CASNRGGRDEQFF. Full variable domain (missing parts from reference TRBV19 and TRBJ2-1): DGGITQSPKYLFRKEGQNVTLSCEQNLNHDAMYWYRQDPGQGLRLIYYSQIVNDFQKGDIAEGYSVSREKKESFPLTVTSAQKNPTAFYLCASNRGGRDEQFFGPGTRLTVL.

There are many counts of this clone. The read falls 3 residues short of the CDR3 end, and the missing part is taken from the germline J gene. V is TRBV19 and J is TRBJ2-7; D may be TRBD1 (6 bases). This CDR3 contains 14 residues. Per germline, CDR1 LNHDA and CDR2 SQIVND (reference sequence). The germline V and J ends were trimmed by 3 bases and 0 bases, with 9 bases remaining between them. The covered CDR3 bases are TGTGCCAGTAGTATTAGGGGACACTCCTACGAG. Translated: CASSIRGHSYE. The full CDR3 reads CASSIRGHSYEQYF.

This clone was recorded many times. CDR3 bases read: TGTGCCAGCGACCGGGACATGATTGAAAACATT. Its protein product is CASDRDMIENI. The whole CDR3 reads CASDRDMIENIQYF. This chain connects TRBV19 to TRBJ2-4; D perhaps matches TRBD1 (6 bases). The read stops 3 residues short of the end of the CDR3; the missing end is completed from the germline J gene. Germline V gives CDR1 LNHDA, CDR2 SQIVND (reference sequence). The CDR3 covers 14 residues. The germline V and J ends were trimmed by 9 bases and 5 bases, with 17 bases remaining between them.

This clone occurred many times. The read ends 3 residues shy of where the CDR3 ends; the end is completed using the germline J gene. The sample holds other DNA sequences that translate to the same CDR3. This chain uses TRBV10-3 with TRBJ2-7; 7 bases fit TRBD1. V lost 5 bases and J lost 0; bases outside the gene matches: 7. Germline CDR1 is ENHRY and CDR2 is SYGVKD. The CDR3 consists of 15 residues. The CDR3 sequence is CAISPSTGSSYEQYF. The CDR3 DNA, read in part, is TGTGCCATCAGTCCTTCGACAGGGAGCTCCTACGAG.

The table lists this clone with a few counts. Read sequence stops 3 residues before the CDR3 end, and the germline J gene provides the missing end. The rearrangement links TRBV5-4 to TRBJ2-5, with TRBD2 matching over 7 bases. V gave up 4 bases and J gave up 3 bases; unmatched junction bases: 6. Germline CDR1 SGHNT, CDR2 YYREEE (reference sequence). The CDR3 is 14 residues long. Partial CDR3 DNA: TGTGCCAGCAGCCCCGGGGGAGGGAAAGAGACC. Its translation: CASSPGGGKET. The complete CDR3 reads CASSPGGGKETQYF.

This clone was detected many times. The junction departs from germline at one end; a sequencing error may be responsible. The observed sequence ends 3 residues before the CDR3 terminus, with the missing tail filled in from the germline J gene. The chain is built from TRBV4-2 and TRBJ2-7; D possibly corresponds to TRBD2 (5 bases). The CDR3 runs 15 residues. Germline CDR1 LGHNA, CDR2 YNFKEQ. The DNA read from the CDR3 is TGCGCCAGCAGCCAAGGGCAGAGTAGCGCCTACGAG. It encodes CASSQGQSSAYE. In full, the CDR3 is CASSQGQSSAYEQYF.

This clone was seen at least ten times. CDR3 bases read: TGCAGTGCTAGAGATCCCAGGGGCCACGAG. Encoded protein: CSARDPRGHE. The CDR3, in full, reads CSARDPRGHEQYF. The chain recombines TRBV20-1 with TRBJ2-7; a possible D gene is TRBD1 (6 bases). The missing CDR3 end, 3 residues past where the read stops, is filled in from the germline J gene. The CDR3 contains 13 residues. V lost 0 bases and J lost 5, with 11 bases in between. Germline V gene sequence: CDR1 DFQATT, CDR2 SNEGSKA (reference sequence).

There are many counts of this clone. Partial CDR3 DNA: TGTGCCAGTAGTATAGGAGGGACAGTCTATGGC. Protein product: CASSIGGTVYG. In full, the CDR3 reads CASSIGGTVYGYTF. V gene TRBV19 combines with J gene TRBJ1-2, with 7 bases lining up with TRBD1. The read finishes 3 residues shy of the CDR3 end, and the germline J gene is used to complete it. Germline V CDR1 and CDR2: LNHDA, SQIVND (reference sequence). This CDR3 has 14 residues. Losses at the gene ends were 1 base for V and 4 bases for J; bases not matched to a gene: 3.

This clone appeared many times. Read coverage stops 3 residues before the CDR3 terminus; the germline J gene supplies the remainder. This chain uses TRBV20-1 with TRBJ2-5, with D tentatively TRBD1 (6 bases). V lost 5 bases and J 5 bases, leaving 18 bases between the germline ends. This CDR3 has 14 residues. CDR1 and CDR2 (germline): DFQATT, SNEGSKA (reference sequence). CDR3: CSAAPQGIRETQYF. The DNA read from the CDR3 is TGCAGTGCTGCACCACAGGGTATTAGGGAGACC.

This clone was detected ten times or more. The read terminates 3 residues before the CDR3 end, so the remaining end is supplied by the germline J gene. The rearrangement joins TRBV2 to TRBJ2-7; TRBD2 aligns across 8 bases. V lost 6 bases to trimming and J lost 4 bases; unmatched junction nucleotides: 14. CDR1 and CDR2 from the germline V gene are SNHLY and FYNNEI. CDR3 size: 16 residues. Partial CDR3 DNA: TGTGCCAGCAGCCGACTAACGGCTAGCGGGTATTACGAG. It yields the protein CASSRLTASGYYE. The full CDR3 is CASSRLTASGYYEQYF.

There are many counts of this clone. The read falls 3 residues short of the CDR3 end, and the missing part is taken from the germline J gene. The V gene is TRBV6-2 or TRBV6-3, the J gene TRBJ2-3; 8 bases are shared with TRBD1. Trimming removed 6 bases from V and 5 bases from J; junction bases left unmatched: 7. This CDR3 is built from 14 residues. The V gene's germline CDR1 is MNHEY and CDR2 SVGEGT. The part of the CDR3 DNA that was read is TGTGCCAGCAGCCCCGGACAGGGTAGAGATACG. This encodes CASSPGQGRDT. The entire CDR3 protein reads CASSPGQGRDTQYF.

In this sample, this clone turned up many times. The CDR3 extends 3 residues past the end of the read, so its final part is completed from the germline J gene. The chain joins TRBV28 to TRBJ2-1; no reliable D call. The CDR3 loop spans 12 amino acids. The V and J ends lost 5 bases and 4 bases respectively, with 6 bases between them. Germline CDR1 reads MDHEN; CDR2 reads SYDVKM. The sequenced part of the CDR3 DNA is TGTGCCAGCAGTCCACTGTACAATGAG. Protein sequence: CASSPLYNE. The CDR3, in full, reads CASSPLYNEQFF. Supplemented by reference TRBV28 and TRBJ2-1, the full variable domain reads DVKVTQSSRYLVKRTGEKVFLECVQDMDHENMFWYRQDPGLGLRLIYFSYDVKMKEKGDIPEGYSVSREKKERFSLILESASTNQTSMYLCASSPLYNEQFFGPGTRLTVL.

This clone was detected many times. The CDR3 extends 3 residues past the end of the read, so its final part is completed from the germline J gene. The chain links TRBV28 to TRBJ2-7; D call uncertain. CDR1 and CDR2 (germline): MDHEN, SYDVKM. V dropped 7 bases and J dropped 4 bases, with 17 bases sitting between them. This CDR3 region has 14 residues. Incomplete CDR3 DNA: TGTGCCAGCAAAAAAATCCCGACACGTTACGAG. It encodes CASKKIPTRYE. In full, the CDR3 reads CASKKIPTRYEQYF.

This clone was found many times. Other DNA sequences in the sample encode the same CDR3. Partial CDR3 DNA: TGCGCCAGCAGTGAGGACAGGCCGGATGATGGC. This codes for CASSEDRPDDG. The CDR3 in full is CASSEDRPDDGYTF. The chain combines TRBV10-1 with TRBJ1-2; D possibly corresponds to TRBD1 (6 bases). The read stops 3 residues short of the end of the CDR3; the missing end is completed from the germline J gene. Germline-derived CDR1 and CDR2 are WNHNN and SYGVQD (reference sequence). Trimming took off 2 bases at V and 6 bases at J, with 13 bases between the two ends. This CDR3 has 14 amino acids.

This clone occurred many times. The CDR3 extends 3 residues past the end of the read, so its final part is completed from the germline J gene. The rearrangement uses TRBV30 and TRBJ2-1; D unclear. The CDR3 totals 13 residues. Trimming stripped 4 bases from V and 0 bases from J, with 7 bases between. Germline assignment: CDR1 GTSNPN and CDR2 SVGIG (reference sequence). CDR3 bases read: TGTGCCTGGACCAGGAGCTCCTACAATGAG. It codes for CAWTRSSYNE. The whole CDR3 region reads CAWTRSSYNEQFF.

This clone was detected a few times. The read terminates 3 residues before the CDR3 end, so the remaining end is supplied by the germline J gene. The chain joins TRBV5-4 to TRBJ2-7, with 13 bases lining up with TRBD2. This CDR3 contains 14 residues. V trimming: 4 bases; J trimming: 4 bases; junction bases outside the gene matches: 2. Germline assignment: CDR1 SGHNT and CDR2 YYREEE (reference sequence). The CDR3 bases that were read are TGTGCCAGCAGCGGGACTAGCGGGACGTACGAG. Its protein is CASSGTSGTYE. From start to end, the CDR3 is CASSGTSGTYEQYF.

This clone was recorded at least ten times. The read ends 3 residues shy of where the CDR3 ends; the end is completed using the germline J gene. The rearrangement links TRBV5-4 to TRBJ2-5, with TRBD1 as a possible D gene (5 bases). Looked up from germline, CDR1 is SGHNT and CDR2 is YYREEE (reference sequence). This CDR3 contains 14 residues. Trimming left V 0 bases short and J 4 bases short, with 10 bases between. CDR3 protein: CASSLASQGETQYF. The sequenced CDR3 bases are TGTGCCAGCAGCTTGGCCTCCCAGGGAGAGACC.

This clone was picked up many times. The read halts 3 residues ahead of the CDR3 end, with the missing end drawn from the germline J gene. The rearrangement joins TRBV7-9 to TRBJ2-7; 7 bases agree with TRBD1. This CDR3 has 14 residues. CDR1 and CDR2 from the germline V gene are SEHNR and FQNEAQ (reference sequence). V shed 5 bases, J shed 2 bases, and the junction held 6 bases outside the gene matches. The sequenced part of the CDR3 DNA is TGTGCCAGCAGCCAACAGGGACAGCCCTACGAG. It yields the protein CASSQQGQPYE. The full CDR3 protein is CASSQQGQPYEQYF.

This clone was seen ten or more times. The sequenced fragment ends 3 residues before the CDR3 boundary, so the rest is inferred from the germline J gene. The chain uses TRBV28 and TRBJ1-1; D gene uncertain. V lost 1 base and J lost 4, with 13 bases in between. The CDR3 contains 15 residues. Germline loops: CDR1 MDHEN, CDR2 SYDVKM. CDR3 in amino acids: CASSLSTTGGTEAFF. CDR3 bases read: TGTGCCAGCAGTTTATCTACTACGGGTGGCACTGAA.

To note about this clone: The read is 3 residues too short to cover the CDR3 end, so that end is filled in from the germline J gene. The chain has TRBV11-3 and TRBJ2-3; 10 bases map to TRBD2. The CDR3 has 15 amino acids. Germline assignment: CDR1 SGHNT and CDR2 YENEEA. The trim removed 2 bases at V and 2 bases at J, leaving 1 base unmatched. The CDR3 bases that were read are TGTGCCAGCAGCTTACTAGCGGGGGCCACAGATACG. Translation gives CASSLLAGATDT. In full, the CDR3 is CASSLLAGATDTQYF.

This clone occurred many times. The sequenced fragment ends 3 residues before the CDR3 boundary, so the rest is inferred from the germline J gene. J is TRBJ1-2 and V is TRBV5-4; TRBD1 matches at 7 bases. CDR1 SGHNT and CDR2 YYREEE come from the germline V gene (reference sequence). This CDR3 contains 12 residues. The part of the CDR3 DNA that was read is TGTGCCAGCAGCCTCACAGGGGAGGGT. Encoded protein: CASSLTGEG. The whole CDR3 is CASSLTGEGYTF.

This clone was counted ten times or more. Read coverage stops 3 residues before the CDR3 terminus; the germline J gene supplies the remainder. This chain uses TRBV12-3 or TRBV12-4 with TRBJ2-1, with TRBD2 identical over 8 bases. V was pared by 6 bases and J by 3 bases, with 4 bases of the junction left unmatched. The length of the CDR3 is 14 residues. The CDR3 loop is CASRREALYNEQFF. The DNA read from the CDR3 is TGTGCCAGCAGGCGGGAGGCCCTCTACAATGAG.